These 21 T cell receptor beta chains were all obtained from the same sample, sequenced in a study of CD8+ T cells in alopecia areata. RNA was isolated and reverse transcribed to cDNA, the sequencing template. Generated by immunoSEQ multiplex PCR, the TCRdb table keeps only in-frame clones and is missing some. In the table there are around 130,000 clones, approximately 53% of which are singletons. Source: CD4+ T cells sorted from blood, taken at week 0. The receptors were gathered from a human donor with alopecia areata.

This clone was seen once. The chain employs TRBV7-2 and TRBJ1-4, with D maybe TRBD1 (6 bases). Trimming pared 4 bases from V and 6 bases from J, leaving 12 bases between. Germline V gene lookup returns CDR1 SGHTA and CDR2 FQGNSA. This CDR3 contains 14 residues. This chain's CDR3 is CASSSPGQHEKLFF. DNA of the CDR3: TGTGCCAGCAGCTCCCCGGGACAACATGAAAAACTGTTTTTT.

The chain uses TRBV19 and TRBJ2-3; tentatively, D is TRBD2 (5 bases). The CDR3 consists of 18 residues. V dropped 5 bases and J dropped 2 bases, with 23 bases sitting between them. CDR1 and CDR2 from the germline V gene are LNHDA and SQIVND (reference sequence). CDR3: CASSDSETYGLLTDTQYF. DNA for the CDR3: TGTGCCAGTAGTGATTCAGAAACCTACGGACTTCTCACAGATACGCAGTATTTT.

The chain combines TRBV14 with TRBJ2-2; 10 nucleotides line up with TRBD1. With V trimmed by 2 bases and J by 4 bases, 1 base remained unmatched. CDR1 is SGHDN, CDR2 FVKESK, per germline. CDR3 length: 15 residues. CDR3 nucleotide sequence: TGTGCCAGCAGCCAAAGACAGGGGGCCACCGGGGAGCTGTTTTTT. It encodes CASSQRQGATGELFF.

CDR3 bases: TGTGCCAGCAGGGGAGGCCAGGATACGCAGTATTTT. This codes for CASRGGQDTQYF. The rearrangement joins TRBV6-5 to TRBJ2-3, with D tentatively TRBD2 (6 bases). The ends were cut back, 6 bases at V and 6 bases at J, with 10 bases in the middle. The germline V gene has CDR1 MNHEY and CDR2 SVGAGI. This CDR3 is built from 12 residues.

This clone showed up just a few times. The rearrangement links TRBV11-2 to TRBJ1-1, with 9 bases fitting TRBD1. Germline V gene lookup returns CDR1 SGHAT and CDR2 FQNNGV. The trim removed 5 bases at V and 5 bases at J, leaving 9 bases unmatched. The CDR3 totals 15 residues. Here the CDR3 DNA reads TGTGCCAGCAGCCCTAAGACAGGGGGTCTAACTGAAGCTTTCTTT. Its translation is CASSPKTGGLTEAFF.

A few counts support this clone. The rearrangement joins TRBV6-5 to TRBJ2-5; D is possibly TRBD2 (6 bases). Trimming cost V 6 bases and J 5 bases, with 13 bases left between them. The CDR3 runs 13 residues. The germline V gene has CDR1 MNHEY and CDR2 SVGAGI. The CDR3 is CASRQSGEETQYF. As DNA, the CDR3 is TGTGCCAGCAGACAGTCGGGGGAGGAGACCCAGTACTTC.

The chain employs TRBV5-6 and TRBJ1-2; tentative D call: TRBD1 (6 bases). Germline assignment: CDR1 SGHDT and CDR2 YYEEEE. Trimming removed 4 bases at V and 4 bases at J, with 17 bases between. There are 15 residues in the CDR3. DNA of the CDR3: TGTGCCAGCAGCAGGACAGTCCGCCCCACCTATGGCTACACCTTC. Translated: CASSRTVRPTYGYTF. Combining the CDR3 with reference TRBV5-6 and TRBJ1-2 gives the whole variable domain DAGVTQSPTHLIKTRGQQVTLRCSPKSGHDTVSWYQQALGQGPQFIFQYYEEEERQRGNFPDRFSGHQFPNYSSELNVNALLLGDSALYLCASSRTVRPTYGYTFGSGTRLTVV.

This clone was counted only a few times. The chain employs TRBV5-1 and TRBJ2-1; 12 positions agree with TRBD2. Germline CDR1 SGHRS, CDR2 YFSETQ. Trimming took 4 bases from V and 8 from J; bases not matched to a gene: 4. This CDR3 contains 14 residues. The CDR3 DNA reads as TGCGCCAGCAGCGCGTCTAGCGGGAGGGATGAGCAGTTCTTC. This codes for CASSASSGRDEQFF. The full variable domain, rest sourced from reference TRBV5-1 and TRBJ2-1, is KAGVTQTPRYLIKTRGQQVTLSCSPISGHRSVSWYQQTPGQGLQFLFEYFSETQRNKGNFPGRFSGRQFSNSRSEMNVSTLELGDSALYLCASSASSGRDEQFFGPGTRLTVL.

V gene TRBV7-3 combines with J gene TRBJ2-5; TRBD2 agrees at 10 bases. Germline assignment: CDR1 SGHTA and CDR2 FQGTGA. The CDR3 spans 19 residues. V shed 2 bases and J 0 bases; nucleotides not matched to a gene: 12. Here the CDR3 reads CASSLGPSGGKGYQETQYF. The DNA of the CDR3 is TGTGCCAGCAGCTTAGGGCCTAGCGGGGGAAAAGGCTACCAAGAGACCCAGTACTTC.

This clone was found once. The chain carries TRBV28 and TRBJ2-3; D not certain. V was pared by 6 bases and J by 2 bases, with 24 bases between. The length of the CDR3 is 18 residues. Looked up from germline, CDR1 is MDHEN and CDR2 is SYDVKM. CDR3 bases: TGTGCCAGCAGCTCTCCACTGGGCCCAACGGGCTACACAGATACGCAGTATTTT. It encodes CASSSPLGPTGYTDTQYF. The variable domain in full, with the rest retrieved from reference TRBV28 and TRBJ2-3, is DVKVTQSSRYLVKRTGEKVFLECVQDMDHENMFWYRQDPGLGLRLIYFSYDVKMKEKGDIPEGYSVSREKKERFSLILESASTNQTSMYLCASSSPLGPTGYTDTQYFGPGTRLTVL.

This clone occurred once. The V gene is TRBV5-1, the J gene TRBJ2-1, with D possibly TRBD1 on 5 matching bases. Trimming pared 0 bases from V and 5 bases from J, leaving 21 bases between. Germline CDR1 is SGHRS and CDR2 is YFSETQ. The CDR3 sequence is 18 residues long. As DNA, the CDR3 is TGCGCCAGCAGCTTGGGGGCTAGTAGTCAGGGCCACGACAATGAGCAGTTCTTC. Its translation: CASSLGASSQGHDNEQFF.

The rearrangement links TRBV30 to TRBJ1-2, with D uncertain. The V end lost 4 bases, the J end lost 5 bases, and 11 bases lay between the germline ends. Per the germline V gene, CDR1 is GTSNPN and CDR2 is SVGIG (reference sequence). The length of the CDR3 is 12 residues. The CDR3 bases are TGTGCCTGGACCGCACCGGCTTATGGCTACACCTTC. Translation gives CAWTAPAYGYTF.

This clone was observed a few times. The CDR3 DNA follows: TGTGCCAGCAGCTTACCAGGTGCGTGGACTGAAGCTTTCTTT. It encodes CASSLPGAWTEAFF. V and J are TRBV7-2 and TRBJ1-1; D is unresolved. CDR3 length equals 14 residues. V lost 2 bases, J lost 5 bases, and 12 bases lay in between. Germline V gene sequence: CDR1 SGHTA, CDR2 FQGNSA.

The gene calls are TRBV5-4 and TRBJ2-2; 14 bases agree with TRBD2. The CDR3 has 16 amino acids. V was clipped by 4 bases and J by 5 bases; unmatched bases: 4. CDR1 is SGHNT, CDR2 YYREEE, per germline (reference sequence). CDR3: CASSPGLAGETGELFF. The CDR3 region has the DNA TGTGCCAGCAGCCCGGGACTAGCGGGAGAAACCGGGGAGCTGTTTTTT. The full variable domain, completed using reference TRBV5-4 and TRBJ2-2, is ETGVTQSPTHLIKTRGQQVTLRCSSQSGHNTVSWYQQALGQGPQFIFQYYREEENGRGNFPPRFSGLQFPNYSSELNVNALELDDSALYLCASSPGLAGETGELFFGEGSRLTVL.

This clone turned up a few times. V usage is TRBV7-2 and J usage is TRBJ2-1, with TRBD2 as a possible D gene (5 bases). Trimming stripped 1 base from V and 8 bases from J, with 9 bases between. The CDR3 totals 13 residues. CDR1 and CDR2 (germline): SGHTA, FQGNSA. CDR3 loop: CASSLEQRDEQFF. For the CDR3, the DNA is TGTGCCAGCAGCTTAGAACAGAGGGATGAGCAGTTCTTC.

The chain links TRBV30 to TRBJ2-5; 11 bases map to TRBD2. Germline loops: CDR1 GTSNPN, CDR2 SVGIG (reference sequence). This CDR3 region has 15 residues. V trimming: 4 bases; J trimming: 0 bases; junction bases outside the gene matches: 4. This CDR3 is CAWNPGLADQETQYF. The CDR3 coding sequence is TGTGCCTGGAACCCGGGACTAGCGGACCAAGAGACCCAGTACTTC.

This clone was recorded a few times. V and J are TRBV2 and TRBJ1-4; 7 bases map to TRBD1. CDR3 size: 14 residues. CDR1 is SNHLY and CDR2 is FYNNEI in the germline V gene. The V gene end was trimmed by 7 bases and the J gene end by 3 bases; junction bases not matched to a gene: 5. The CDR3 sequence is CASTRQGANEKLFF. The CDR3 DNA reads as TGTGCCAGCACGCGACAGGGAGCTAATGAAAAACTGTTTTTT.

V and J are TRBV5-1 and TRBJ2-5; D might be TRBD2 (7 bases). The CDR3 is 17 residues long. Germline V lookup: CDR1 SGHRS, CDR2 YFSETQ. Trimming left V 4 bases short and J 4 bases short, with 23 bases between. Written as DNA, the CDR3 is TGCGCCAGCAGCCTCTCCCCCGGGGGGCCGCCGGGAGAGACCCAGTACTTC. Residues: CASSLSPGGPPGETQYF.

This clone was seen only a few times. The V and J genes are TRBV5-1 and TRBJ1-1, with D possibly being TRBD1 (5 bases). The CDR3 has 13 amino acids. Trimming cost V 6 bases and J 2 bases, with 11 bases left between them. Germline V gene data show CDR1 as SGHRS and CDR2 as YFSETQ. This CDR3 reads CASTPGQNTEAFF. In DNA form, the CDR3 reads TGCGCCAGCACACCCGGACAAAACACTGAAGCTTTCTTT.

This clone appeared a few times. The chain employs TRBV10-3 and TRBJ2-7, with 8 bases matching TRBD1. Germline values: CDR1 ENHRY, CDR2 SYGVKD. This CDR3 contains 13 residues. The V gene end was trimmed by 9 bases and the J gene end by 2 bases; junction bases not matched to a gene: 6. DNA of the CDR3: TGTGCCATTATGGACAGGGCTACCTACGAGCAGTACTTC. Translating it yields CAIMDRATYEQYF.

The chain employs TRBV28 and TRBJ1-5; D unclear. Trimming shortened V by 8 bases and J by 4 bases, and 9 bases separated the two germline ends. The CDR3 extends over 12 amino acids. Germline assignment: CDR1 MDHEN and CDR2 SYDVKM. The CDR3 nucleotides read TGTGCCAGCCTAGGCGCGAATCAGCCCCAGCATTTT. Translation gives CASLGANQPQHF.